This T cell receptor (beta chain) came from a study of human T cells and chemical hapten exposure. For the study at large: In the approximately 25-week study, patients were dosed weekly with diphenylcyclopropenone on the scalp throughout. Findings of the study overall: High-frequency TCRs, those above 1 in 1000, stayed the same after DPC sensitization.

TCRdb reanalysed the RACE reads using MiXCR and keeps one entry per CDR3 protein. The sample has tens of thousands of distinct CDR3 sequences, 11% seen once. Time point indicated: patch test 2, 6 weeks after DPC sensitization. As for treatment: therapeutic diphenylcyclopropenone sensitization with weekly scalp DPC. Trimming stripped 5 bases from V and 10 bases from J, with 14 bases between. CDR1 and CDR2 (germline): MNHEY, SMNVEV (reference sequence). This CDR3 region has 12 residues. This clonotype was picked up a small number of times. The target antigen is unknown. This clonotype was obtained from a man between 18 and 35 years old with alopecia areata. Some clones in this sample may be carry-over from other donors' samples. V and J are TRBV27 and TRBJ1-1, with D uncertain. This material consisted of whole blood, taken in connection with sensitization to the hapten diphenylcyclopropenone (DPC). In nucleotides, the CDR3 is TGTGCCAGCAGTCCGCCGAAGGGCACAGCTTTCTTT. It codes for CASSPPKGTAFF.